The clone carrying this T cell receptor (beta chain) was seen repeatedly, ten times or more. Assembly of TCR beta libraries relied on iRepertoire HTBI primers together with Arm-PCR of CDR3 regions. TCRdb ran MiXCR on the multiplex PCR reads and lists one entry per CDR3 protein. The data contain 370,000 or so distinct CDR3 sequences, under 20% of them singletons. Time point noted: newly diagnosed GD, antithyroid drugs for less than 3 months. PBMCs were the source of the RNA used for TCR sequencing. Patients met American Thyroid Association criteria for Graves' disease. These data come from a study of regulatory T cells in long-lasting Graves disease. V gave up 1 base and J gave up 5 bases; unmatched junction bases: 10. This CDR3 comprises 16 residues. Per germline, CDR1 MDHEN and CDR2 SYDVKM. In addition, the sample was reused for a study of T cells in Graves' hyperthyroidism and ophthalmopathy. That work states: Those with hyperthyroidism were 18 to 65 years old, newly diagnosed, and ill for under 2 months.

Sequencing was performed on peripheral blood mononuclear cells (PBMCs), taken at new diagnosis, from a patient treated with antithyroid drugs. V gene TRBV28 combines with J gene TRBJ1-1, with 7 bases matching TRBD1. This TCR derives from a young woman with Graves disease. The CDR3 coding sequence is TGTGCCAGCAGTTTATCCGAGGGGGCGCAGATTACTGAAGCTTTCTTT. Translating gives CASSLSEGAQITEAFF. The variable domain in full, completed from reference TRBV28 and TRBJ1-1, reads DVKVTQSSRYLVKRTGEKVFLECVQDMDHENMFWYRQDPGLGLRLIYFSYDVKMKEKGDIPEGYSVSREKKERFSLILESASTNQTSMYLCASSLSEGAQITEAFFGQGTRLTVV.